Below are 21 T cell receptor beta chains sequenced from a single sample in a study of T cell repertoires in cytomegalovirus infection. No antigen has been assigned to these receptors. One entry per CDR3 protein, called by TCRdb with MiXCR from the reads. Counted here are around 710,000 distinct CDR3 sequences, almost 30% occurring once; the ten biggest clones make up about 12%. The material was cultured CD8+ T cells from PBMCs, obtained from culture after CMV antigen stimulation. Receptors were obtained from a human donor in good health (CMV status not recorded). Some clones in this sample may be carry-over from other donors' samples.

The gene calls are TRBV10-3 and TRBJ2-3; TRBD2 agrees at 10 bases. Trimming removed 8 bases from V and 3 bases from J; junction bases left unmatched: 5. The CDR3 runs 14 residues. Germline CDR1 and CDR2: ENHRY and SYGVKD. The CDR3 here is CAIASAGGTDTQYF. The DNA of the CDR3 is TGTGCCATCGCCTCAGCGGGAGGGACAGATACGCAGTATTTT.

The V gene is TRBV7-2, the J gene TRBJ2-5; TRBD2 matches 13 bases. The CDR3 consists of 16 residues. Trimming took 5 bases from V and 1 from J; bases not matched to a gene: 4. Germline lookup yields CDR1 SGHTA and CDR2 FQGNSA. DNA for the CDR3: TGTGCCAGCAGCCAGGGACTAGCGGGGTTCCAAGAGACCCAGTACTTC. Translating it yields CASSQGLAGFQETQYF. Drawing the rest from reference TRBV7-2 and TRBJ2-5, the complete variable domain is GAGVSQSPSNKVTEKGKDVELRCDPISGHTALYWYRQSLGQGLEFLIYFQGNSAPDKSGLPSDRFSAERTGGSVSTLTIQRTQQEDSAVYLCASSQGLAGFQETQYFGPGTRLLVL.

This clonotype was detected once. This chain joins TRBV28 and TRBJ1-1; maybe TRBD1 (5 bases). The V gene's germline CDR1 is MDHEN and CDR2 SYDVKM. The length of the CDR3 is 14 residues. V was pared by 3 bases and J by 6 bases, with 14 bases between. CDR3 nucleotide sequence: TGTGCCAGCAGTTTTGTTTTCGGGGCAGCTGAAGCTTTCTTT. Translated, it gives CASSFVFGAAEAFF.

V and J are TRBV5-1 and TRBJ1-1; no clear D gene. Germline V gene lookup returns CDR1 SGHRS and CDR2 YFSETQ. The V gene lost 1 base and the J gene lost 3 bases, with 13 bases spanning the gap. The CDR3 consists of 15 residues. CDR3 sequence: CASSLQADYDTEAFF. CDR3 sequence (DNA): TGCGCCAGCAGCTTGCAGGCAGACTACGACACTGAAGCTTTCTTT.

This clonotype occurred a few times. CDR3 in amino acids: CASSQTSGRANEQFF. The CDR3 DNA is TGCGCCAGCAGCCAGACTAGCGGGAGGGCCAATGAGCAGTTCTTC. V and J are TRBV4-3 and TRBJ2-1, with 14 bases fitting TRBD2. The germline V gene has CDR1 LGHNA and CDR2 YSLEER. The CDR3 is made up of 15 amino acids. V was pared by 3 bases and J by 6 bases, with 1 base of the junction left unmatched.

This chain links TRBV24-1 with TRBJ2-1; weak D call: TRBD2 (5 bases). The germline CDR1 and CDR2 sequences are KGHDR and SFDVKD. V shed 5 bases and J shed 5 bases, with 15 bases lying between them. CDR3 length: 15 residues. The CDR3 protein is CATSVRDGHNNEQFF. The CDR3, as DNA: TGTGCCACCAGTGTACGGGATGGCCACAACAATGAGCAGTTCTTC.

The table lists this clonotype with a few counts. The chain couples TRBV7-8 to TRBJ2-2, with 8 positions matching TRBD1. Looked up from germline, CDR1 is SGHVS and CDR2 is FQNEAQ. The CDR3 sequence is 16 residues long. V was clipped by 3 bases and J by 7 bases; unmatched bases: 10. Here the CDR3 DNA reads TGTGCCAGCAGCTTCTTCGACAGGGGTTCAAGCGGGGAGCTGTTTTTT. Its translation: CASSFFDRGSSGELFF.

In its sample, this clonotype was seen many times. The J gene is TRBJ2-3, the V gene TRBV7-9; D call uncertain. The V and J ends lost 4 bases and 2 bases respectively, with 10 bases between them. CDR1 and CDR2 (germline): SEHNR, FQNEAQ (reference sequence). There are 14 residues in the CDR3. The CDR3 loop is CASSYWAVTDTQYF. For the CDR3, the DNA is TGTGCCAGCAGCTATTGGGCCGTCACAGATACGCAGTATTTT.

The chain couples TRBV5-6 to TRBJ2-1, with 8 bases lining up with TRBD2. V lost 6 bases, J lost 8 bases, and 13 bases stayed unmatched. The germline gives CDR1 SGHDT, CDR2 YYEEEE. CDR3 length equals 15 residues. CDR3 nucleotides: TGTGCCAGCACGTCGGGGGGGGGAGACTTCGATGAGCAGTTCTTC. Translated, it gives CASTSGGGDFDEQFF.

This clonotype was seen many times. The chain uses TRBV7-9 and TRBJ2-1, with TRBD2 matching over 13 bases. Germline CDR1 is SEHNR and CDR2 is FQNEAQ (reference sequence). With 4 bases clipped from V and 8 bases from J, the junction kept 14 bases outside the gene matches. This CDR3 comprises 18 residues. The CDR3 region has the DNA TGTGCCAGCAGCTATTCAAACCTGGGACTAGCGGGGATCGATGAGCAGTTCTTC. This sequence encodes CASSYSNLGLAGIDEQFF.

Here the CDR3 DNA reads TGTGCCAGCGGGCGGACAGCGAGCTCCTATAATTCACCCCTCCACTTT. As protein: CASGRTASSYNSPLHF. The chain joins TRBV2 to TRBJ1-6; tentative D call: TRBD1 (6 bases). Per the germline V gene, CDR1 is SNHLY and CDR2 is FYNNEI. CDR3 length: 16 residues. The germline V and J ends were trimmed by 8 bases and 0 bases, with 14 bases remaining between them.

This clonotype was detected only a few times. The rearrangement joins TRBV7-9 to TRBJ2-3; perhaps D is TRBD1 or TRBD2 (5 bases each). The CDR3 spans 16 residues. Germline V CDR1 and CDR2: SEHNR, FQNEAQ (reference sequence). Trimming removed 6 bases at V and 3 bases at J, with 19 bases between. CDR3 loop: CASSLPGTLETDTQYF. CDR3 in DNA: TGTGCCAGCAGTTTACCCGGGACCTTGGAGACAGATACGCAGTATTTT.

In its sample, this clonotype was seen a few times. This chain uses TRBV29-1 with TRBJ2-3, with 7 bases aligning to TRBD1. This CDR3 has 12 residues. Unmatched junction bases numbered 2, after V lost 2 bases and J lost 6 bases. Germline lookup yields CDR1 SQVTM and CDR2 ANQGSEA. This CDR3 reads CSVETRGDTQYF. DNA of the CDR3: TGCAGCGTTGAAACCAGGGGGGATACGCAGTATTTT.

This clonotype came up many times. The chain uses TRBV7-2 and TRBJ1-1; perhaps TRBD1 as D (5 bases). Germline CDR1 is SGHTA and CDR2 is FQGNSA. Between the trimmed V and J ends, which lost 1 base and 6 bases, there was a span of 15 bases. The CDR3 is made up of 15 amino acids. The CDR3 loop reads CASSLGPGGGSEAFF. CDR3 in DNA: TGTGCCAGCAGCTTAGGTCCGGGTGGGGGATCTGAAGCTTTCTTT.

The V call is TRBV5-1, the J call TRBJ2-3, with D hard to call. The CDR3 consists of 15 residues. Per germline, CDR1 SGHRS and CDR2 YFSETQ. V was cut by 1 base and J by 2 bases, with 11 bases left in between. Written as DNA, the CDR3 is TGCGCCAGCAGCTTGTGGCAGCAGTACACAGATACGCAGTATTTT. It translates to CASSLWQQYTDTQYF. Filled out from reference TRBV5-1 and TRBJ2-3, the complete variable domain reads KAGVTQTPRYLIKTRGQQVTLSCSPISGHRSVSWYQQTPGQGLQFLFEYFSETQRNKGNFPGRFSGRQFSNSRSEMNVSTLELGDSALYLCASSLWQQYTDTQYFGPGTRLTVL.

This clonotype has more than one count but fewer than ten. The J gene is TRBJ2-5, the V gene TRBV7-8; D is perhaps TRBD1 (6 bases). CDR3 length equals 15 residues. CDR1 is SGHVS, CDR2 FQNEAQ, per germline. Deletions cut 5 bases from V and 3 bases from J, with 16 bases between. CDR3 residues: CASSASGTRKETQYF. In DNA, the CDR3 is TGTGCCAGCAGCGCCTCCGGGACACGAAAAGAGACCCAGTACTTC.

This chain joins TRBV11-2 and TRBJ1-2; 9 bases are shared with TRBD1. J gave up 5 bases and V 2 bases, and 9 bases lay outside the gene matches. This CDR3 is 16 amino acids long. Looked up from germline, CDR1 is SGHAT and CDR2 is FQNNGV. The CDR3 DNA reads TGTGCCAGCAGCTTAACCACAGGGGGCTCTGTTTATGGCTACACCTTC. It is translated as CASSLTTGGSVYGYTF.

This clonotype was seen only a few times. The rearrangement links TRBV7-9 to TRBJ2-1; TRBD2 matches at 8 bases. The ends lost 7 bases at V and 3 bases at J; junction bases unmatched: 11. The CDR3 sequence is 16 residues long. Germline CDR1 and CDR2: SEHNR and FQNEAQ (reference sequence). CDR3 in amino acids: CASTSYGLAGYNEQFF. Here the CDR3 DNA reads TGTGCCAGCACCTCTTACGGTCTAGCGGGCTACAATGAGCAGTTCTTC.

This clonotype was seen only a few times. V is TRBV6-2 or TRBV6-3 and J is TRBJ1-2; 8 nucleotides match TRBD1. The CDR3 sequence is 16 residues long. The germline V gene has CDR1 MNHEY and CDR2 SVGEGT. The V segment lost 0 bases and the J segment 4 bases; nucleotides outside the gene matches: 7. The chain's CDR3 is CASSYSVRGLIYGYTF. In DNA, the CDR3 is TGTGCCAGCAGTTACTCGGTCAGGGGGCTTATCTATGGCTACACCTTC.

This clonotype was picked up many times. J is TRBJ1-5 and V is TRBV12-3 or TRBV12-4; D is undetermined. The CDR3 is made up of 14 amino acids. V lost 3 bases and J lost 5, with 11 bases in between. CDR3 residues: CASSFGKGHQPQHF. The CDR3 nucleotides read TGTGCCAGCAGTTTCGGGAAGGGCCATCAGCCCCAGCATTTT.

This clonotype was counted at least ten times. The V call is TRBV7-2, the J call TRBJ2-3, with 12 bases identical to TRBD2. The CDR3 runs 14 residues. The germline CDR1 and CDR2 sequences are SGHTA and FQGNSA. V shed 9 bases, J shed 6 bases, and the junction held 7 bases outside the gene matches. The CDR3 bases are TGTGCCAGTACCCTAGCGGGGGGGCCCGATACGCAGTATTTT. It codes for CASTLAGGPDTQYF.